One and the same sample provided the 13 T cell receptor beta chains below, sequenced in a study of control samples from healthy donors and cancer patients. Produced via immunoSEQ multiplex PCR; TCRdb's table is partial and in-frame only. The table shows approximately 150,000 clones, with around 88% occurring only once. The sequenced sample consisted of blood. All receptors derive from a man between 18 and 29 years old in good health.

The V call is TRBV7-9, the J call TRBJ2-1; D may be TRBD2 (5 bases). V was shortened by 4 bases and J by 8 bases, with 15 bases between the two germline ends. The germline gives CDR1 SEHNR, CDR2 FQNEAQ (reference sequence). This CDR3 is built from 14 residues. The chain's CDR3 is CASSWPPVGDEQFF. CDR3 DNA: TGTGCCAGCAGCTGGCCCCCCGTCGGGGATGAGCAGTTCTTC.

The table lists this clone with a count of one. The genes are TRBV11-2 and TRBJ2-1, with 8 bases identical to TRBD2. The CDR3 is made up of 14 amino acids. CDR1 and CDR2 (germline): SGHAT, FQNNGV. Germline trimming cut 2 bases from V and 7 bases from J; bases unmatched to any gene: 4. CDR3 residues: CASSLSGGRNEQFF. The DNA of the CDR3 is TGTGCCAGCAGCTTATCGGGGGGGAGGAATGAGCAGTTCTTC.

The rearrangement links TRBV27 to TRBJ2-1; maybe TRBD1 (6 bases). The CDR3 length is 13 residues. Germline values: CDR1 MNHEY, CDR2 SMNVEV (reference sequence). V gave up 6 bases and J gave up 7 bases, with 13 bases separating them. CDR3 residues: CASRRDKPNEQFF. Here the CDR3 DNA reads TGTGCCAGCAGAAGGGACAAGCCGAATGAGCAGTTCTTC.

The chain links TRBV4-3 to TRBJ2-2; 8 bases line up with TRBD1. V shed 1 base, J shed 7 bases, and the junction held 14 bases outside the gene matches. The germline V gene encodes CDR1 LGHNA and CDR2 YSLEER. This CDR3 has 18 amino acids. CDR3 in DNA: TGCGCCAGCAGCCAAGTATCTGGTATCAGGGGGCTGGTCGGGGAGCTGTTTTTT. This sequence encodes CASSQVSGIRGLVGELFF.

The genes are TRBV6-6 and TRBJ1-4; 7 positions match TRBD1. The CDR3 contains 15 residues. After removal of 4 bases from V and 8 bases from J, the junction contained 10 bases not matched to a gene. Germline V gene sequence: CDR1 MNHNY, CDR2 SVGAGI (reference sequence). The CDR3 bases are TGTGCCAGCAGTTTACGGGACAGCAGCCAGGAAAAACTGTTTTTT. It encodes CASSLRDSSQEKLFF.

The gene calls are TRBV28 and TRBJ2-1; TRBD2 matches at 9 bases. Germline lookup yields CDR1 MDHEN and CDR2 SYDVKM. CDR3 length: 17 amino acids. The trim removed 3 bases at V and 5 bases at J, leaving 11 bases unmatched. DNA for the CDR3: TGTGCCAGCAGTTTTTGGGTAGCGGGAGAGGTTAACAATGAGCAGTTCTTC. Translation gives CASSFWVAGEVNNEQFF.

The rearrangement links TRBV10-3 to TRBJ1-2, with D possibly being TRBD1 (5 bases). This CDR3 contains 16 residues. The ends were cut back, 2 bases at V and 4 bases at J, with 17 bases in the middle. CDR1 is ENHRY and CDR2 is SYGVKD in the germline V gene. Written as DNA, the CDR3 is TGTGCCATCAGTGAGCTCGAACAGGAATCCCCCTATGGCTACACCTTC. Protein: CAISELEQESPYGYTF.

CDR3 DNA: TGTGCCAGCAACCCGAGGGATAGCTCCTACGAGCAGTACTTC. It translates to CASNPRDSSYEQYF. This chain connects TRBV28 to TRBJ2-7; weak D call: TRBD2 (5 bases). Trimming stripped 7 bases from V and 0 bases from J, with 13 bases between. The CDR3 extends over 14 amino acids. CDR1 MDHEN and CDR2 SYDVKM come from the germline V gene.

The genes are TRBV7-2 and TRBJ2-5; 14 positions match TRBD2. The CDR3 runs 15 residues. Germline CDR1 reads SGHTA; CDR2 reads FQGNSA. After removal of 6 bases from V and 6 bases from J, the junction contained 6 bases not matched to a gene. CDR3 in DNA: TGTGCCAGCAGTTCGACTAGCGGGGGGGCTAAGACCCAGTACTTC. Translation: CASSSTSGGAKTQYF.

The V and J genes are TRBV2 and TRBJ1-1; D uncertain. V was trimmed by 4 bases and J by 5 bases, leaving 5 bases between them. The germline V gene has CDR1 SNHLY and CDR2 FYNNEI. This CDR3 has 11 amino acids. The CDR3 DNA sequence: TGTGCCAGCAGTGTGGGAACTGAAGCTTTCTTT. The encoded protein is CASSVGTEAFF.

This clone was observed once. The chain recombines TRBV5-4 with TRBJ1-2, with D possibly TRBD1 on 6 matching bases. V was trimmed by 0 bases and J by 2 bases, leaving 11 bases between them. Germline CDR1 is SGHNT and CDR2 is YYREEE (reference sequence). CDR3 length: 15 residues. This CDR3 is CASSLGRDTNYGYTF. Here the CDR3 DNA reads TGTGCCAGCAGCTTGGGCCGGGACACCAACTATGGCTACACCTTC.

Of note for this clone: Other nucleotide sequences in the sample specify the same CDR3. The V gene is TRBV5-1, the J gene TRBJ2-3, with D perhaps TRBD2 (7 bases). V was trimmed by 0 bases and J by 1 base, leaving 9 bases between them. The germline V gene encodes CDR1 SGHRS and CDR2 YFSETQ. There are 15 residues in the CDR3. The CDR3 here is CASSLEGGGTDTQYF. The CDR3 DNA follows: TGCGCCAGCAGCTTGGAAGGGGGGGGCACAGATACGCAGTATTTT.

In its sample, this clone is medium-sized (0.01 to 0.1%). The V gene is TRBV6-5, the J gene TRBJ2-6, with D perhaps matching TRBD1 (6 bases). With 6 bases removed from V and 0 bases from J, the gap between germline ends came to 6 bases. This CDR3 comprises 14 residues. Germline assignment: CDR1 MNHEY and CDR2 SVGAGI. The CDR3 region has the DNA TGTGCCAGCAGGACAGGCTCTGGGGCCAACGTCCTGACTTTC. Protein product: CASRTGSGANVLTF.